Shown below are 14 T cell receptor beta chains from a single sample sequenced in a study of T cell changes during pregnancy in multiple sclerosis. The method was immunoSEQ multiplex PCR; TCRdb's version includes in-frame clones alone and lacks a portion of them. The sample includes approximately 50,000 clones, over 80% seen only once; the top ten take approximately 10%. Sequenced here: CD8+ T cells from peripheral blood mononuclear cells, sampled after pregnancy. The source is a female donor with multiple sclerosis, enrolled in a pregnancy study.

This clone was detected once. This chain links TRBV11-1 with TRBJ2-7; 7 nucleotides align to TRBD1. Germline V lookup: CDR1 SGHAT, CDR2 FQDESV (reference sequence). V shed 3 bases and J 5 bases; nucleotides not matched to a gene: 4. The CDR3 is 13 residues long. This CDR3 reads CASSFTGTDEQYF. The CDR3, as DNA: TGTGCCAGCAGCTTTACAGGGACAGACGAGCAGTACTTC.

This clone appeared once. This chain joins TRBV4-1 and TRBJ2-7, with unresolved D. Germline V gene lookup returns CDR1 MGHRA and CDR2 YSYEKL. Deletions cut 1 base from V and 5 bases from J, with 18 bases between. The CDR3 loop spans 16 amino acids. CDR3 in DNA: TGCGCCAGCAGCCAAGGTCCCGTTGGGTCCGCGGACGAGCAGTACTTC. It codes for CASSQGPVGSADEQYF.

The CDR3 DNA reads as TGTGCTAGTGCTCCGGGACAAACACAAGAGACCCAGTACTTC. As protein: CASAPGQTQETQYF. V gene TRBV7-6 combines with J gene TRBJ2-5; D may be TRBD1 (6 bases). Germline values: CDR1 SGHVS, CDR2 FNYEAQ. This CDR3 is built from 14 residues.

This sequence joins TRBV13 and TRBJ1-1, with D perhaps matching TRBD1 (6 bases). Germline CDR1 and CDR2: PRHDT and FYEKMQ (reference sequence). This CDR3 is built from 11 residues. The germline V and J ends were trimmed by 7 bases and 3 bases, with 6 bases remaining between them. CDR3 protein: CASKGDTEAFF. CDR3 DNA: TGTGCCAGCAAGGGGGACACTGAAGCTTTCTTT.

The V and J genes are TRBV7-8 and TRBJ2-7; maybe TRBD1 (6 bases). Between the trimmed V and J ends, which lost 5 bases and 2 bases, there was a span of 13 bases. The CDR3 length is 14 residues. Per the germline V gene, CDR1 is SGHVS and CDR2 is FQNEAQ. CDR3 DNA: TGTGCCAGCAGCGATGGACAGTCCACCTACGAGCAGTACTTC. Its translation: CASSDGQSTYEQYF.

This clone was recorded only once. The CDR3 DNA reads TGCGCCAGCAGTGATAGCGCGGGAGAGTACTTC. Translated: CASSDSAGEYF. The V call is TRBV10-1, the J call TRBJ2-7, with TRBD2 matching 7 bases. Germline loops: CDR1 WNHNN, CDR2 SYGVQD (reference sequence). V gave up 3 bases and J gave up 11 bases; unmatched junction bases: 4. This CDR3 region has 11 residues.

The CDR3, as DNA: TGTGCCAGCAGCCCTACCGGGACTAGCGGATGGGCAGATACGCAGTATTTT. This sequence encodes CASSPTGTSGWADTQYF. The rearrangement uses TRBV9 and TRBJ2-3, with 11 bases identical to TRBD2. The V and J ends lost 4 bases and 4 bases, in that order; junction bases with no gene match: 11. Germline loops: CDR1 SGDLS, CDR2 YYNGEE. The CDR3 covers 17 residues.

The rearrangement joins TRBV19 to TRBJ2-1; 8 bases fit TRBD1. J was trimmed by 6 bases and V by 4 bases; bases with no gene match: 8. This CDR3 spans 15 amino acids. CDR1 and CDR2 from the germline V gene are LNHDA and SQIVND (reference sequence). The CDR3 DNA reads TGTGCCAGTAGTACCACACAGGGGGGAGGCAATGAGCAGTTCTTC. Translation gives CASSTTQGGGNEQFF.

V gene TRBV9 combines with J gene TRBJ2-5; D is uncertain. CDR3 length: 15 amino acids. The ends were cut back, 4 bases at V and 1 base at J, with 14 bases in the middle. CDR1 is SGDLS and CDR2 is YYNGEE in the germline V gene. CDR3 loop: CASSSPRGVQETQYF. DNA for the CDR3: TGTGCCAGCAGCTCACCCCGAGGAGTCCAAGAGACCCAGTACTTC.

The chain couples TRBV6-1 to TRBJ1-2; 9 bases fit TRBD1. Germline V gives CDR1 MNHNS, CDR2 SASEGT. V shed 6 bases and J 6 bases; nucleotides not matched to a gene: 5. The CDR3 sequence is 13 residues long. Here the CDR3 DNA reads TGTGCCAGCAGGGGGGGGACAGGGCATGGCTACACCTTC. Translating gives CASRGGTGHGYTF.

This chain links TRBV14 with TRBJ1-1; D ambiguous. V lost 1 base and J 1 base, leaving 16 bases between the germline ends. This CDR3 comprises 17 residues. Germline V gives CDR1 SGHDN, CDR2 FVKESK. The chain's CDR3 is CASSQAPLGRPNTEAFF. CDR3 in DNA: TGTGCCAGCAGCCAAGCGCCCCTAGGTCGACCGAACACTGAAGCTTTCTTT.

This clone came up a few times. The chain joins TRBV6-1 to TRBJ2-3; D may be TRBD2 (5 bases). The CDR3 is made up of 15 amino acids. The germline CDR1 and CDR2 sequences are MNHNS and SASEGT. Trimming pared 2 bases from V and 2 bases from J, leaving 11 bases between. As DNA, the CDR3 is TGTGCCAGCAGTGAATACAGCGGAATCACAGATACGCAGTATTTT. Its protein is CASSEYSGITDTQYF.

CDR3 residues: CASSSGLAGTQYF. CDR3 DNA: TGTGCCAGCAGCTCGGGACTAGCAGGGACCCAGTACTTC. The chain links TRBV11-3 to TRBJ2-5; 9 nucleotides match TRBD2. The CDR3 spans 13 residues. Germline V gene data show CDR1 as SGHNT and CDR2 as YENEEA. Germline trimming cut 4 bases from V and 7 bases from J; bases unmatched to any gene: 4.

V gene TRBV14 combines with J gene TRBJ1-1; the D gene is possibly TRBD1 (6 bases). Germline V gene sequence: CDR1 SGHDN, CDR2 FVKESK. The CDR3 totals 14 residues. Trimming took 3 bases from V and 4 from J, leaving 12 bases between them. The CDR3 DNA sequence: TGTGCCAGCAGCCACCACAAAGGGGGCACTGAAGCTTTCTTT. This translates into CASSHHKGGTEAFF.